This TCR beta chain was recovered during a study of control samples from healthy donors and cancer patients. This CDR3 spans 18 amino acids. The V and J ends lost 7 bases and 0 bases, in that order; junction bases with no gene match: 15. Germline V gene data show CDR1 as SGHRS and CDR2 as YFSETQ. Using immunoSEQ multiplex PCR, the repertoire was profiled, and TCRdb retains in-frame clones only, with some absent. The repertoire holds roughly 370,000 clones, with around nine tenths as singletons. The source material was PBMCs. The V and J genes are TRBV5-1 and TRBJ1-4, with 7 nucleotides matching TRBD1. The TCR originated in a man between 35 and 55 years old with head and neck cancer. CDR3 protein: CASRTGTEDRATNEKLFF. In DNA form, the CDR3 reads TGCGCCAGCCGAACCGGGACGGAAGACAGGGCAACTAATGAAAAACTGTTTTTT.